One and the same sample provided the 28 T cell receptor beta chains below, sequenced in a study of blood T cells in healthy people across ages. It was with a sample-barcoded 5' primer and a J-beta primer mix that a second PCR of roughly 7 to 12 cycles was run. Each CDR3 protein is one row after TCRdb ran MiXCR on the 5' RACE reads. The sample has about 590,000 distinct CDR3 sequences; about 30% are singletons. The specimen was blood. The receptors derive from a woman aged 80 or over in good health.

Remarks on this clonotype: A single base separates this from a much larger clone, so it may be a read error. This chain connects TRBV20-1 to TRBJ2-5, with a weak D call TRBD1 (6 bases). Germline V gives CDR1 DFQATT, CDR2 SNEGSKA (reference sequence). This CDR3 is 15 amino acids long. For the CDR3, the DNA is TGCGGTGCTAGAGATGGGGGCAGCCTTTCAGAGACCCAGTACTTC. Amino acids: CGARDGGSLSETQYF.

In this sample, this clonotype turned up a few times. The genes are TRBV20-1 and TRBJ2-7; 13 bases are a match to TRBD2. The CDR3 has 17 residues. Germline V gene data show CDR1 as DFQATT and CDR2 as SNEGSKA (reference sequence). V gave up 5 bases and J gave up 7 bases; unmatched junction bases: 17. As DNA, the CDR3 is TGCAGTGCTCCGACTAGCGGGGGGTTGAGCTCCTACAATGAGCAGTACTTC. Its translation is CSAPTSGGLSSYNEQYF.

This clonotype was observed at least ten times. The J gene is TRBJ2-3, the V gene TRBV3-1, with TRBD1 as a possible D gene (5 bases). The germline V gene encodes CDR1 LGHDT and CDR2 YNNKEL (reference sequence). V dropped 0 bases and J dropped 2 bases, with 9 bases sitting between them. The CDR3 is made up of 15 amino acids. CDR3 coding DNA: TGTGCCAGCAGCCAAGAGGGGCTGCTCACAGATACGCAGTATTTT. Amino acids: CASSQEGLLTDTQYF.

CDR3 amino acids: CSANGGSVTYNEQFF. The CDR3 DNA sequence: TGCAGTGCTAATGGGGGATCGGTAACCTACAATGAGCAGTTCTTC. V usage is TRBV20-1 and J usage is TRBJ2-1; either TRBD1 or TRBD2 may supply D (5 bases each). This CDR3 is 15 amino acids long. V gave up 4 bases and J gave up 2 bases, with 15 bases separating them. CDR1 is DFQATT, CDR2 SNEGSKA, per germline (reference sequence).

This chain connects TRBV29-1 to TRBJ2-1; D remains ambiguous. The CDR3 consists of 15 residues. Germline loops: CDR1 SQVTM, CDR2 ANQGSEA. Trimming shortened V by 4 bases and J by 0 bases, and 13 bases separated the two germline ends. As DNA, the CDR3 is TGCAGCGTTGTTCGTCCGGCAAGCTCCTACAATGAGCAGTTCTTC. Translation: CSVVRPASSYNEQFF.

V and J are TRBV20-1 and TRBJ2-5, with 10 bases lining up with TRBD1. V dropped 5 bases and J dropped 5; count of bases not matched to a gene: 5. The CDR3 totals 13 residues. The germline CDR1 and CDR2 sequences are DFQATT and SNEGSKA (reference sequence). The CDR3: CSAYDRGRETQYF. CDR3 nucleotides: TGCAGTGCTTACGACAGGGGGCGGGAGACCCAGTACTTC.

V gene TRBV7-2 combines with J gene TRBJ2-1; D not resolved. This CDR3 is built from 14 residues. In germline, CDR1 is SGHTA, CDR2 FQGNSA. Trimming removed 1 base at V and 5 bases at J, with 9 bases between. Written as DNA, the CDR3 is TGTGCCAGCAGCTTAGTGGGCGGAGACAATGAGCAGTTCTTC. Translation: CASSLVGGDNEQFF.

The sample holds many counts of this clonotype. This chain links TRBV10-3 with TRBJ2-1; D call uncertain. V gave up 0 bases and J gave up 2 bases, with 11 bases separating them. The CDR3 is 16 residues long. CDR1 ENHRY and CDR2 SYGVKD come from the germline V gene. CDR3 residues: CAISESTERTYNEQFF. CDR3 sequence (DNA): TGTGCCATCAGTGAGTCGACGGAGCGCACCTACAATGAGCAGTTCTTC.

A few counts support this clonotype. This rearrangement joins TRBV7-2 to TRBJ2-2; D unclear. Trimming took 2 bases from V and 0 from J, leaving 4 bases between them. The CDR3 extends over 14 amino acids. In germline, CDR1 is SGHTA, CDR2 FQGNSA. The CDR3 coding sequence is TGTGCCAGCAGCTTAACGCCGAACACCGGGGAGCTGTTTTTT. Translated, it gives CASSLTPNTGELFF.

The V call is TRBV6-5, the J call TRBJ2-7; 7 bases match TRBD2. Germline CDR1 is MNHEY and CDR2 is SVGAGI. V lost 5 bases to trimming and J lost 2 bases; unmatched junction nucleotides: 6. This CDR3 contains 14 residues. Written as DNA, the CDR3 is TGTGCCAGCAGTGAGACTAGCACGCCCTACGAGCAGTACTTC. It specifies CASSETSTPYEQYF.

In this sample, this clonotype turned up a few times. A much larger clone lies a single base off, so this may be a read error. The V gene is TRBV6-1, the J gene TRBJ2-7; 9 positions match TRBD1. The CDR3 covers 16 residues. The junction had 13 bases not matched to a gene; V was cut back by 3 bases and J by 7 bases. Germline V lookup: CDR1 MNHNS, CDR2 SASEGT. CDR3 sequence: CASSDLGQGPYNEQYF. The CDR3 nucleotides read TGTGCCAGCAGTGATTTGGGACAGGGACCCTACAATGAGCAGTACTTC.

This clonotype was seen many times. The J gene is TRBJ2-2, the V gene TRBV5-1; 7 bases agree with TRBD1. V lost 1 base to trimming and J lost 6 bases; unmatched junction nucleotides: 3. The CDR3 runs to 14 residues. In germline, CDR1 is SGHRS, CDR2 YFSETQ. CDR3 protein: CASSLYQGAGELFF. CDR3 DNA sequence: TGCGCCAGCAGCTTGTATCAGGGGGCCGGGGAGCTGTTTTTT.

In the case of this clonotype: This may be a read error, as it is one base from a much larger clone. The rearrangement uses TRBV7-2 and TRBJ2-7; 10 bases are shared with TRBD2. CDR3 size: 15 residues. CDR1 SGHTA and CDR2 FQGNSA come from the germline V gene. The V segment lost 5 bases and the J segment 3 bases; nucleotides outside the gene matches: 7. The DNA for the CDR3 is TGTGCCAGCAGCCTTGAGGGACTAGCGCGCTACGAGCAGTACTTC. Its protein product is CASSLEGLARYEQYF.

The chain is built from TRBV7-3 and TRBJ2-5; TRBD1 or TRBD2 may be the D gene (7 bases each). V was trimmed by 4 bases and J by 2 bases, leaving 14 bases between them. Per germline, CDR1 SGHTA and CDR2 FQGTGA. This CDR3 is built from 15 residues. CDR3 loop: CASSSGRGPQETQYF. CDR3 coding DNA: TGTGCCAGCAGCTCGGGGAGGGGGCCGCAAGAGACCCAGTACTTC.

Note on this clonotype: A read error is possible here, since a much larger clone lies one base away. The chain recombines TRBV7-9 with TRBJ2-5; 8 bases line up with TRBD1. Per germline, CDR1 SEHNR and CDR2 FQNEAQ (reference sequence). There are 14 residues in the CDR3. The V segment lost 2 bases and the J segment 11 bases; nucleotides outside the gene matches: 10. CDR3 coding DNA: TGTGCCAGCAGCTTACGGACAGGGCCGGGTGAGCAGTACTTC. It is translated as CASSLRTGPGEQYF.

There are a few counts of this clonotype. Since a much larger clone is just one base distant, this may be a read error. V is TRBV6-1 and J is TRBJ2-6, with TRBD1 matching 9 bases. The CDR3 extends over 19 amino acids. CDR1 and CDR2 (germline): MNHNS, SASEGT. CDR3 coding DNA: TGTGCCAGCACCGTTCCTCCGGGACAGGGTAATACTGGGGCCAACGTCCGGACTTTC. It is translated as CASTVPPGQGNTGANVRTF.

The table lists this clonotype with many counts. The CDR3 region has the DNA TGCAGTGCTAGAAGACGGAGCGGGGCTACAGATACGCAGTATTTT. This sequence encodes CSARRRSGATDTQYF. This chain connects TRBV20-1 to TRBJ2-3; 7 positions agree with TRBD2. The junction had 8 bases not matched to a gene; V was cut back by 2 bases and J by 3 bases. Germline-derived CDR1 and CDR2 are DFQATT and SNEGSKA (reference sequence). The CDR3 runs 15 residues.

V and J are TRBV7-6 and TRBJ2-5, with D hard to call. The germline CDR1 and CDR2 sequences are SGHVS and FNYEAQ. The length of the CDR3 is 13 residues. The V and J ends lost 6 bases and 5 bases respectively, with 13 bases between them. The CDR3 sequence is CASSLIYGETQYF. For the CDR3, the DNA is TGTGCCAGCAGTTTAATTTACGGCGAGACCCAGTACTTC.

This clonotype was seen ten or more times. The rearrangement links TRBV6-5 to TRBJ2-3; D remains unclear. Trimming stripped 2 bases from V and 2 bases from J, with 8 bases between. Germline CDR1 is MNHEY and CDR2 is SVGAGI. This CDR3 is built from 14 residues. The CDR3: CASSYEYVTDTQYF. In DNA form, the CDR3 reads TGTGCCAGCAGTTACGAATACGTCACAGATACGCAGTATTTT.

This clonotype was seen only a few times. Just one base apart from a much larger clone, this may be a read error. CDR3 DNA sequence: TGTGCCAGCAGGTACTCAGGGACTAGGAACGAGCAGTACTTC. Amino acids: CASRYSGTRNEQYF. The rearrangement joins TRBV6-5 to TRBJ2-7, with TRBD2 matching over 8 bases. The CDR3 spans 14 residues. Germline CDR1 is MNHEY and CDR2 is SVGAGI.

V is TRBV14 and J is TRBJ2-1; D not resolved. Germline V lookup: CDR1 SGHDN, CDR2 FVKESK. CDR3 length: 16 amino acids. Trimming shortened V by 5 bases and J by 3 bases, and 17 bases separated the two germline ends. The DNA for the CDR3 is TGTGCCAGCAGCTCCATTATGGCGGAGAACTACAATGAGCAGTTCTTC. This sequence encodes CASSSIMAENYNEQFF.

Regarding this clonotype: This may be a read error, as it is one base from a much larger clone. The chain uses TRBV20-1 and TRBJ2-1; maybe TRBD2 (7 bases). The CDR3 consists of 19 residues. Germline CDR1 is DFQATT and CDR2 is SNEGSKA (reference sequence). DNA for the CDR3: TGCAGTGCTAGAACGGGGGGCGGGTTTGGAGCTAGCTCCTGCAATGAGCAGTTCTTC. This encodes CSARTGGGFGASSCNEQFF.

This clonotype was recorded at least ten times. The CDR3 is CSVEILPREKLFF. DNA of the CDR3: TGCAGCGTTGAAATACTGCCGAGGGAAAAACTGTTTTTT. The rearrangement joins TRBV29-1 to TRBJ1-4; no reliable D call. Germline V gene data show CDR1 as SQVTM and CDR2 as ANQGSEA. This CDR3 has 13 residues. Trimming stripped 2 bases from V and 8 bases from J, with 12 bases between.

This clonotype was found many times. This chain links TRBV4-1 with TRBJ1-5; D is ambiguous. The CDR3 is 14 residues long. Germline CDR1 MGHRA, CDR2 YSYEKL. Trimming shortened V by 2 bases and J by 6 bases, and 11 bases separated the two germline ends. The CDR3 DNA is TGCGCCAGCAGCCAACTGAGGGAGAGTCAGCCCCAGCATTTT. This translates into CASSQLRESQPQHF.

This clonotype showed up just once. V usage is TRBV20-1 and J usage is TRBJ2-3; D possibly corresponds to TRBD2 (5 bases). The V end was cut by 3 bases, the J end by 0 bases, with 10 bases between. Per the germline V gene, CDR1 is DFQATT and CDR2 is SNEGSKA (reference sequence). This CDR3 comprises 14 residues. The CDR3 DNA reads as TGCAGTGCTAGTTGGCGGACTAGCACAGATACGCAGTATTTT. It yields the protein CSASWRTSTDTQYF.

There are a few counts of this clonotype. The chain recombines TRBV6-6 with TRBJ1-1, with D possibly matching TRBD1 (5 bases). CDR1 is MNHNY, CDR2 SVGAGI, per germline (reference sequence). This CDR3 is 14 amino acids long. Trimming took off 0 bases at V and 5 bases at J, with 10 bases between the two ends. CDR3 sequence: CASSYSGGETEAFF. CDR3 DNA: TGTGCCAGCAGTTACTCCGGGGGTGAAACTGAAGCTTTCTTT.

Details on this clonotype: A much more abundant neighbour one base away suggests this may be a read error. The gene calls are TRBV5-4 and TRBJ2-1; TRBD1 matches 8 bases. Germline trimming cut 4 bases from V and 13 bases from J; bases unmatched to any gene: 13. CDR3 length equals 14 residues. Germline values: CDR1 SGHNT, CDR2 YYREEE (reference sequence). As DNA, the CDR3 is TGTGCCAGCAGCCGGACAGGGATGGGAGAGACCCAGTTCTTC. This codes for CASSRTGMGETQFF.

The table lists this clonotype with many counts. The rearrangement joins TRBV6-5 to TRBJ1-2; D possibly corresponds to TRBD1 (5 bases). From germline, CDR1 is MNHEY and CDR2 SVGAGI. The CDR3 length is 15 residues. Trimming removed 6 bases at V and 0 bases at J, with 14 bases between. The CDR3 here is CASRPVGRSNYGYTF. The CDR3 DNA sequence: TGTGCCAGCAGGCCTGTGGGACGGTCTAACTATGGCTACACCTTC.